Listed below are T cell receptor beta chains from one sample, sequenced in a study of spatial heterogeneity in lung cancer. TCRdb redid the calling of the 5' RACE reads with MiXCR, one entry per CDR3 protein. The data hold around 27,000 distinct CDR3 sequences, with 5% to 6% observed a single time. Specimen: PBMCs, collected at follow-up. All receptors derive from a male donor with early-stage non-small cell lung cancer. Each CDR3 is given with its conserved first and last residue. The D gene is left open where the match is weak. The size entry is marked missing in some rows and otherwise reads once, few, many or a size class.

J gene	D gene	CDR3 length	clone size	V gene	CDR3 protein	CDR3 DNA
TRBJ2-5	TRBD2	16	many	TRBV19	CASSPRLAGEGETQYF	TGTGCCAGTAGTCCAAGACTAGCGGGAGAAGGAGAGACCCAGTACTTC
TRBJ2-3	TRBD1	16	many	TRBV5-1	CASGLTGGMVADTQYF	TGCGCCAGCGGACTAACAGGGGGCATGGTCGCAGATACGCAGTATTTT
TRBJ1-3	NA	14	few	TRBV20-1	CSARARGNRNTIYF	TGCAGTGCTAGAGCCAGGGGCAACCGAAACACCATATATTTT
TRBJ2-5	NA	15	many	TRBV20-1	CSAPYPRGDKETQYF	TGCAGTGCTCCCTACCCCAGGGGGGACAAAGAGACCCAGTACTTC
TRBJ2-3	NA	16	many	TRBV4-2	CASSRPLESHTDTQYF	TGTGCCAGCAGCCGACCCTTGGAAAGCCACACAGATACGCAGTATTTT
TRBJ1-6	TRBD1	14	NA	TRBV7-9	CASGGQQVYSPLHF	TGTGCCAGCGGGGGACAGCAAGTGTACTCACCCCTCCACTTT
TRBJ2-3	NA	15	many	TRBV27	CASSLNSAVSDTQYF	TGTGCCAGCAGTTTGAACTCAGCGGTGTCAGATACGCAGTATTTT
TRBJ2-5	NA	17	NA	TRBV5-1	CASSLPAGPTSIETQYF	TGCGCCAGCAGCTTGCCTGCGGGGCCCACGTCGATAGAGACCCAGTACTTC
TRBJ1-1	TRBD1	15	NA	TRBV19	CASSSWTGGSTEAFF	TGTGCCAGTAGTTCCTGGACAGGGGGAAGCACTGAAGCTTTCTTT
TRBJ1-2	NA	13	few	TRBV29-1	CSVEESENYGYTF	TGCAGCGTTGAAGAAAGTGAGAACTATGGCTACACCTTC
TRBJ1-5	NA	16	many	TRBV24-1	CATSDYSGLGNQPQHF	TGTGCCACCAGTGATTACTCAGGTCTCGGCAATCAGCCCCAGCATTTT
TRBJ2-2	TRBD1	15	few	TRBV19	CASSIQGANTGELFF	TGTGCCAGTAGTATACAGGGGGCAAACACCGGGGAGCTGTTTTTT
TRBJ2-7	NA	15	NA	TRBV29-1	CSVLSGSGAPYEQYF	TGCAGCGTTCTGAGCGGGTCAGGGGCGCCCTACGAGCAGTACTTC
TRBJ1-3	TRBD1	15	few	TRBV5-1	CASSPETGGGNTIYF	TGCGCCAGCAGCCCTGAGACAGGGGGAGGAAACACCATATATTTT
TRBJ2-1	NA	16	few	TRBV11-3	CASSSFVRGPYNEQFF	TGTGCCAGCAGCTCCTTCGTCAGGGGACCCTACAATGAGCAGTTCTTC
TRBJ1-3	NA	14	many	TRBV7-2	CASSTRALADTIYF	TGTGCCAGCAGCACTAGGGCTCTCGCGGACACCATATATTTT
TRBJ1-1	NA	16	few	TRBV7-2	CASSFRGPTRNTEAFF	TGTGCCAGCAGCTTCCGGGGCCCCACCAGGAACACTGAAGCTTTCTTT
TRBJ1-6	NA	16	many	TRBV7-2	CASSLNPQGSRSPLHF	TGTGCCAGCAGCTTAAATCCCCAGGGGAGTAGGTCACCCCTCCACTTT
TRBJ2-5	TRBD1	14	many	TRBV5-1	CASSLGDRQETQYF	TGCGCCAGCAGCTTGGGGGACAGGCAAGAGACCCAGTACTTC
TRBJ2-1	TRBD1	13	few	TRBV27	CASSLYTGVEQFF	TGTGCCAGCAGTTTGTATACAGGGGTCGAGCAGTTCTTC
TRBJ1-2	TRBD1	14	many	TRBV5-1	CASSLSQGNYGYTF	TGCGCCAGCAGCTTGTCACAGGGGAACTATGGCTACACCTTC
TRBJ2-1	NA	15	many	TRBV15	CATSRDTGLYNEQFF	TGTGCCACCAGCAGAGATACGGGACTCTACAATGAGCAGTTCTTC
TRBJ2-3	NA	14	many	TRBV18	CASSPRQTIDTQYF	TGTGCCAGCTCACCACGGCAGACGATTGATACGCAGTATTTT
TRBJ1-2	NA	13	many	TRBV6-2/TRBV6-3	CASSYTNNYGYTF	TGTGCCAGCAGTTACACCAATAACTATGGCTACACCTTC
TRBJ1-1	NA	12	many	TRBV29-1	CSAPSPNTEAFF	TGCAGCGCACCTTCTCCGAACACTGAAGCTTTCTTT
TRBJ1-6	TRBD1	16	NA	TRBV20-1	CSATGTGGGDNSPLHF	TGCAGTGCTACGGGGACAGGGGGCGGCGATAATTCACCCCTCCACTTT
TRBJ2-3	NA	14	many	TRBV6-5	CASRRDSGPDTQYF	TGTGCCAGCAGAAGGGACTCGGGACCAGATACGCAGTATTTT
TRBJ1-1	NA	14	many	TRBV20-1	CSATLPGGFTEAFF	TGCAGTGCAACTCTCCCGGGGGGGTTCACTGAAGCTTTCTTT
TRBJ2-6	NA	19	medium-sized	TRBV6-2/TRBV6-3	CASSYFRSSPLSGANVLTF	TGTGCCAGCAGTTACTTTCGCAGCTCACCCCTCTCTGGGGCCAACGTCCTGACTTTC
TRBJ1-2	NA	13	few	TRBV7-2	CASSLWGNYGYTF	TGTGCCAGCAGCTTATGGGGGAACTATGGCTACACCTTC
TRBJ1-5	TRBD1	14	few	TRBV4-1	CASSQGEGAEPQHF	TGCGCCAGCAGCCAAGGGGAGGGGGCAGAGCCCCAGCATTTT
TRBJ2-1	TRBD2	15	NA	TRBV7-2	CASSFKLAGSNEQFF	TGTGCCAGCAGCTTTAAACTAGCGGGGAGTAATGAGCAGTTCTTC
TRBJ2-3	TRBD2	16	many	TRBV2	CASSEAQSGGTDTQYF	TGTGCCAGCAGTGAAGCGCAAAGCGGGGGCACAGATACGCAGTATTTT
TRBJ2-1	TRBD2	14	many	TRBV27	CASSLYGLVNEQFF	TGTGCCAGCAGTCTCTACGGACTAGTCAATGAGCAGTTCTTC
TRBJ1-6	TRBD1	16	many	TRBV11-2	CASSLGQGITNSPLHF	TGTGCCAGCAGCCTGGGACAGGGGATAACTAATTCACCCCTCCACTTT
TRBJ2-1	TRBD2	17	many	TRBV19	CASSMWGGLAEYNEQFF	TGTGCCAGTAGTATGTGGGGAGGACTAGCGGAATACAATGAGCAGTTCTTC
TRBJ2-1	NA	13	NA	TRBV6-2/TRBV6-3	CASRDSAMNEQFF	TGTGCCAGCAGGGACTCCGCAATGAATGAGCAGTTCTTC
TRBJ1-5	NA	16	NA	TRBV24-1	CATSDAGTTSNQPQHF	TGTGCCACCAGTGATGCCGGGACAACAAGCAATCAGCCCCAGCATTTT
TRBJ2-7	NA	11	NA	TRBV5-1	CASSQSYEQYF	TGCGCCAGCAGCCAGTCCTACGAGCAGTACTTC
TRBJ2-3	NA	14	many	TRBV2	CASSFRVNTDTQYF	TGTGCCAGCAGCTTCAGGGTTAACACAGATACGCAGTATTTT
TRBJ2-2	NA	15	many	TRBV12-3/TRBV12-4	CASSIRTVNTGELFF	TGTGCCAGCAGTATCCGGACAGTCAACACCGGGGAGCTGTTTTTT
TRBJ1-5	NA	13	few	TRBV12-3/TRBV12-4	CASSYGRHQPQHF	TGTGCCAGCAGTTACGGCCGCCATCAGCCCCAGCATTTT
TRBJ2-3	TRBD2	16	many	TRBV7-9	CASSLRLAGLTDTQYF	TGTGCCAGCAGCTTACGACTAGCGGGGCTCACAGATACGCAGTATTTT
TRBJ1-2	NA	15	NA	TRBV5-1	CASSLGGSSNYGYTF	TGCGCCAGCAGCTTGGGCGGTTCTTCTAACTATGGCTACACCTTC
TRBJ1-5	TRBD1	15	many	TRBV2	CASGPYRGGVQPQHF	TGTGCCAGCGGCCCCTACAGGGGGGGGGTTCAGCCCCAGCATTTT
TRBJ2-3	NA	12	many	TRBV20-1	CSATESTDTQYF	TGCAGTGCTACGGAAAGCACAGATACGCAGTATTTT
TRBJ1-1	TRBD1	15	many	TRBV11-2	CASRGQRKANTEAFF	TGTGCCAGCAGGGGACAGCGAAAAGCGAACACTGAAGCTTTCTTT
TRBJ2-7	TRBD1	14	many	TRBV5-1	CASSPGTATYEQYF	TGCGCCAGCAGCCCCGGGACAGCGACCTACGAGCAGTACTTC
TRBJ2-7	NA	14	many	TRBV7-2	CASSLLSGSYEQYF	TGTGCCAGCAGCTTACTTTCTGGGAGCTACGAGCAGTACTTC
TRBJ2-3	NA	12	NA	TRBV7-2	CASSLDRDTQYF	TGTGCCAGCAGCTTAGACCGAGATACGCAGTATTTT
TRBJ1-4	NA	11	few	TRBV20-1	CSAELGEKLFF	TGCAGTGCGGAGCTTGGGGAAAAACTGTTTTTT
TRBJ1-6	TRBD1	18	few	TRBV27	CASSYGTGAAYLNSPLHF	TGTGCCAGCAGTTACGGGACAGGGGCTGCCTACTTGAATTCACCCCTCCACTTT
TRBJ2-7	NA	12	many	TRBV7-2	CASSGNRASQYF	TGTGCCAGCAGCGGAAACAGGGCCTCGCAGTACTTC
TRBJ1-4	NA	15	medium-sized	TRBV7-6	CASSLDTGLSEKLFF	TGTGCCAGCAGCTTAGATACAGGGCTGAGTGAAAAACTGTTTTTT
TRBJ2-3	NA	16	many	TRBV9	CASSVEEGSSTDTQYF	TGTGCCAGCAGCGTAGAAGAGGGTTCTAGCACAGATACGCAGTATTTT
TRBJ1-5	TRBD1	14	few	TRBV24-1	CATSETGGVQPQHF	TGTGCCACCAGTGAGACAGGGGGAGTCCAGCCCCAGCATTTT
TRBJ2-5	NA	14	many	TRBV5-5	CASSPRAGKETQYF	TGTGCCAGCAGCCCTAGGGCTGGAAAAGAGACCCAGTACTTC
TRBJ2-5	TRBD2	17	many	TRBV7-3	CASSLSRVRSGIETQYF	TGTGCCAGCAGCTTAAGTAGAGTTCGAAGCGGGATAGAGACCCAGTACTTC
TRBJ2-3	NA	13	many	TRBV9	CASCQGGQDTQYF	TGTGCCAGCTGCCAAGGGGGGCAAGATACGCAGTATTTT
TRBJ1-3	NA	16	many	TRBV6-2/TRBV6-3	CASSYGQVASGNTIYF	TGTGCCAGCAGTTACGGCCAGGTCGCCTCTGGAAACACCATATATTTT